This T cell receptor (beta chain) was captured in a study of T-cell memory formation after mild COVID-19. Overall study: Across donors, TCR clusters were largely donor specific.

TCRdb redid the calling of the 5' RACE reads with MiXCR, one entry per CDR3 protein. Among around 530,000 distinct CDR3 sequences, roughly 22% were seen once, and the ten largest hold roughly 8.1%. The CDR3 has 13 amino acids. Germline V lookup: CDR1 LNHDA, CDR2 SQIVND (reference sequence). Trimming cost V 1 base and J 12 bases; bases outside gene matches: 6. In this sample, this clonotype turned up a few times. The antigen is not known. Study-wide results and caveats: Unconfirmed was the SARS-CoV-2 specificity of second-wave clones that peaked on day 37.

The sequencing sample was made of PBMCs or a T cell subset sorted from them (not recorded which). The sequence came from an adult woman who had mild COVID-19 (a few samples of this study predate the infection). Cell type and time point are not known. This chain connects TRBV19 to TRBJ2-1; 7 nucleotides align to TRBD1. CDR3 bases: TGTGCCAGTAGTATAGGCGTACAGGGGACGCAGTTCTTC. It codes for CASSIGVQGTQFF.